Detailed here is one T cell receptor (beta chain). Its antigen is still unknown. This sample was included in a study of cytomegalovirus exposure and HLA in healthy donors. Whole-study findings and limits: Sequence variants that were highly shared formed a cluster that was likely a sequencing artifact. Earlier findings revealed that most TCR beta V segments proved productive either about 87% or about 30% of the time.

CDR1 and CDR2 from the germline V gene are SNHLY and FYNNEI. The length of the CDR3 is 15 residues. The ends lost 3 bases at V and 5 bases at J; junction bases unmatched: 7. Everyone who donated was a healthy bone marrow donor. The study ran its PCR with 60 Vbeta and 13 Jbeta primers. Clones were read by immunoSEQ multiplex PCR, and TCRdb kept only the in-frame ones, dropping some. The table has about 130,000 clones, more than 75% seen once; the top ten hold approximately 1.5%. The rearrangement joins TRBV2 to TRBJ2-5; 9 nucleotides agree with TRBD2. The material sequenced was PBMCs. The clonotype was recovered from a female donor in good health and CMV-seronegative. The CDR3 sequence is CASSDFAGGLETQYF. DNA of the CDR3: TGTGCCAGCAGTGATTTTGCGGGAGGGTTGGAGACCCAGTACTTC.